This TCR beta chain derives from a study of shared clonotypes between healthy human individuals (dated by TCRdb to about 2020). About the investigation overall: A few men and a couple of women, aged 18 to 49 years, made up the cohort. For each donor, three plates each were used for CD4 naive and CD4 memory, two plates were used for CD8 naive, and one plate was used for CD8 memory. To estimate repertoire size and how much clonotype sharing occurs between individuals, the study deeply sequenced the blood TCR repertoires of about five healthy adults. To increase sequencing depth and limit assay-specific biases, TCR repertoire library preparation and sequencing were carried out by different laboratories using diverse techniques. Per donor, leukapheresis produced somewhere between about 0.94 and 9.5 billion PBMCs.

The cysteine opens and the phenylalanine closes a CDR3 of 15 amino acids. Left in the record is the CDR3 DNA by itself, 45 bases read in frame from the first base. V has 7 bases trimmed and J has 8 bases trimmed; junction bases matching no gene number 14. CDR1 SGHTA and CDR2 FQGNSA were looked up in the germline V gene. What the authors observed across the whole study: Naive subsets generally had larger estimated clonotype richness than memory subsets did. The genetic and exposure-history diversity represented was limited by the small number of donors. Pairwise subsampling led to the expectation that sequencing depth would affect the degree of clonotype sharing among donors. Compared with non-shared clonotypes, clonotypes shared by all four sorted-subset donors had higher generation probabilities. Sampling was limited to blood, and TCR repertoires in tissue likely differ from TCR repertoires in blood. When four donors were compared, the shared fraction of clonotypes was 5% to 6.5% for naive CD4, 3.5% for naive CD8, roughly 2.5% for memory CD4, and approximately 0.4% for memory CD8. Incomplete sequencing was indicated by rarefaction of sorted-subset datasets, despite the large sequencing depth.

On this clone itself: No antigen is known for it. Base qualities are not recorded, but no much larger clone differs from it by a single base.

The donors were healthy, HIV-negative adults who had no recently reported acute infections or vaccinations. All donors were Caucasian adults living in Nashville, Tennessee, USA. CD4+ T cells were enriched by magnetic negative selection; naive cells were then positively selected on CD45RA, and the negative fraction formed the memory subset. Blood was collected by leukapheresis, and PBMCs were isolated by Ficoll-Histopaque density gradient centrifugation and then cryopreserved in liquid nitrogen vapor phase. Analytical flow cytometry was used to check the purity and quantity of each magnetically sorted T cell population. Genomic DNA was isolated from every sorted fraction and measured by UV absorbance on a Nanodrop 2000c. TCR CDR3 regions were amplified from genomic DNA by multiplex PCR using the deep immunoSEQ assay. Genomic DNA extracted from each cell subset was distributed evenly over all wells of several immunoSEQ 96-well plates, and each plate served as one replicate. For sorted subsets, each replicate PCR was loaded with approximately 190 ng genomic DNA, equivalent to some 31,000 T cell genomes. Purified libraries were quantified with a Qubit 3.0 fluorometer, sized on a Bioanalyzer 2100, and re-quantified with the KAPA Library Quantification kit. Every immunoSEQ 96-well plate was sequenced on a dedicated single-read 150-cycle Illumina NextSeq 550 flow cell. In the authors' own workflow: Because the immunoSEQ output included only junctional sequences and no quality scores, the filtering could not be the same as the filtering used for full-length reads. Sequences were annotated with PyIR, a Python wrapper for IgBLAST v1.9, and V/J genes and CDR3 were assigned using IMGT germline references. Reads were filtered out if the reads had weak V/J assignments (E-value above 1e-6), no CDR3, stop codons, out-of-frame junctions, or ambiguous translated residues. A V3J clonotype was defined by an identical inferred V gene, J gene, and CDR3 amino acid sequence. Percentage overlap between repertoires was calculated by dividing the number of shared unique clonotypes by the size of the smaller repertoire. RTK rarefaction, the Chao1 estimator, and Recon v2.1 estimates of unobserved clonotypes were used to assess repertoire richness. For all TCRbeta clonotypes obtained by the gDNA method from a few donors, generation probabilities were computed with OLGA. Imported from immuneACCESS, the table was reduced by TCRdb to in-frame sequences with V and J called. These copies leave out some clones; in studies compared against another copy, an unresolved V gene accounts for under half, and the cause of the remainder is not known. D and trimming come from the DNA, and the V and J calls and clone size come from that table. The sample table holds over a million clones, of which approximately 80% were seen once. The ten largest clones represent roughly 0.65% of the sample.

The TCR comes from a man aged 18 to 29 in good health. Some clones in this sample may be carry-over from other donors' samples. Sample: memory CD4+ T cells from PBMCs. In the paper's terms, the cell subset or site label means: CD45RA-negative fraction. Rearrangement joined TRBV7-2 to TRBJ2-3, with 8 bases aligning to TRBD2. This receptor carries the CDR3 CASITGGGYKGTQYF. The DNA sequence is given as TGTGCCAGCATCACCGGGGGGGGATACAAGGGTACGCAGTATTTT.